This T cell receptor beta chain stems from a study of beta chain features in type 1 diabetes. In the study overall: All samples combined gave roughly 100,000,000 sorted cells for examination.

This clone has just a few counts. What it binds is unknown. As every portion of the isolated RNA was reverse transcribed, the sequencing read expressed TCRB transcripts. The assay was immunoSEQ multiplex PCR, and TCRdb's table has in-frame clones only and misses some. The top ten hold 0.03% to 0.04% of the sample, which has about 660,000 clones, around an eighth seen once. The CDR3 is 14 residues long. V was pared by 1 base and J by 4 bases, with 2 bases of the junction left unmatched. CDR1 is GTSNPN, CDR2 SVGIG, per germline (reference sequence). Overall study findings and caveats: The study found moderately but significantly shorter TCRB CDR3s in all four CD4+ subsets of Type 1 diabetes patients.

The sequence was obtained from a man aged 18 to 35 with type 1 diabetes. The sample was naive CD4+ T cells from blood. The V call is TRBV30, the J call TRBJ2-5, with 11 bases identical to TRBD2. The CDR3 loop is CAWSALAGGETQYF. The CDR3, as DNA: TGTGCCTGGAGTGCGCTAGCGGGAGGAGAGACCCAGTACTTC.